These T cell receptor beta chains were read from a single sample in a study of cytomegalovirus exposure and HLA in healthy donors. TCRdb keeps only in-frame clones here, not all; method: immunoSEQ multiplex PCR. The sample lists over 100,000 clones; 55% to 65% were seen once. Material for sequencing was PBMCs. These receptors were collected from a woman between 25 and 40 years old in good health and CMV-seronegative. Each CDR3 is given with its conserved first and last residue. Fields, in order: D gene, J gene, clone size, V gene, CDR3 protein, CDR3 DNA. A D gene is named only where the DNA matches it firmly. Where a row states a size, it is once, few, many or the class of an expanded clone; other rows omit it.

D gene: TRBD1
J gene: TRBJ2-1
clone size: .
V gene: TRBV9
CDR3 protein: CASSVGQGAYNEQFF
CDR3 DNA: TGTGCCAGCAGCGTAGGACAGGGGGCCTACAATGAGCAGTTCTTC

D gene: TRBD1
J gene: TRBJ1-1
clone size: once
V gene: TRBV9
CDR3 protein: CASGYVQGVATEAFF
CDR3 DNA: TGTGCCAGCGGTTACGTACAGGGGGTTGCCACTGAAGCTTTCTTT

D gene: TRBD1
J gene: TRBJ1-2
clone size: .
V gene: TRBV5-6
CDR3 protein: CASTLSPTTGNHGYTF
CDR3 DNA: TGTGCCAGCACTCTAAGCCCAACGACAGGGAACCATGGCTACACCTTC

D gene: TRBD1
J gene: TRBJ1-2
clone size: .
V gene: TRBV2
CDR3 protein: CASELSGGHYGYTF
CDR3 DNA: TGTGCCAGTGAACTCTCAGGGGGACACTATGGCTACACCTTC

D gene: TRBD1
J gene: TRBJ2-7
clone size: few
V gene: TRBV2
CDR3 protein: CASSRPGTETYEQYF
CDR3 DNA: TGTGCCAGCAGTCGCCCAGGGACAGAGACCTACGAGCAGTACTTC

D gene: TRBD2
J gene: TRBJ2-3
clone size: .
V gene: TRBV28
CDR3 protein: CASSSYTLTGGPIDTQYF
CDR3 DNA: TGTGCCAGCAGTTCTTACACCCTAACGGGAGGGCCAATAGATACGCAGTATTTT

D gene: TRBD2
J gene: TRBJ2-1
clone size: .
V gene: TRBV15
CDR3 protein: CATSGFSGRGYNEQFF
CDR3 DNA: TGTGCCACCAGCGGATTTAGCGGGAGAGGGTACAATGAGCAGTTCTTC

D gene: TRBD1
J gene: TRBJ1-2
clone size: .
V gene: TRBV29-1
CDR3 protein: CSVRQGAGDYGYTF
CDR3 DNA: TGCAGCGTTAGACAGGGGGCGGGCGACTATGGCTACACCTTC

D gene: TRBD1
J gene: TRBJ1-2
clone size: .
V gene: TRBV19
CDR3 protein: CAGRQGHGYTF
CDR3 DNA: TGTGCCGGGCGACAGGGGCATGGCTACACCTTC

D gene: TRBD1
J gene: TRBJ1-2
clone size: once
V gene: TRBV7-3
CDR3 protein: CASSPGGYYGYTF
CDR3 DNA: TGTGCCAGCAGCCCAGGGGGGTACTATGGCTACACCTTC

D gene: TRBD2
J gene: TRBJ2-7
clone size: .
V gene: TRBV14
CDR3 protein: CASSREPLAGEQYF
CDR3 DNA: TGTGCCAGCAGCCGGGAACCGCTAGCGGGAGAGCAGTACTTC

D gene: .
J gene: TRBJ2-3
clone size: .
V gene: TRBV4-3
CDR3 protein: CASSYGGGSGTDTQYF
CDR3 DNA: TGCGCCAGCAGTTACGGGGGCGGGAGTGGCACAGATACGCAGTATTTT

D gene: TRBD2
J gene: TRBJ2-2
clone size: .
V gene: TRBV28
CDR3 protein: CASSLLAGAGELFF
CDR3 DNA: TGTGCCAGCAGTTTATTAGCGGGAGCCGGGGAGCTGTTTTTT

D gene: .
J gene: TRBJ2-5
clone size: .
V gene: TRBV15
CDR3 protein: CATSRSRDSPETQYF
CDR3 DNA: TGTGCCACCAGCAGGTCCCGGGACTCACCAGAGACCCAGTACTTC

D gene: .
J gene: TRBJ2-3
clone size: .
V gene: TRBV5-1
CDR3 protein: CASSLLSPLFTDTQYF
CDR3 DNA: TGCGCCAGCAGCTTGTTGAGTCCTCTCTTCACAGATACGCAGTATTTT

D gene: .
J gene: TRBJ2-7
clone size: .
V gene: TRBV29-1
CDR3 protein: CSVGGPGAYEQYF
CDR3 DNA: TGCAGCGTTGGAGGGCCCGGAGCCTACGAGCAGTACTTC

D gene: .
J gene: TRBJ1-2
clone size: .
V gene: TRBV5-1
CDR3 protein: CASSLVPGDYGYTF
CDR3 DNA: TGCGCCAGCAGCTTGGTCCCGGGAGACTATGGCTACACCTTC

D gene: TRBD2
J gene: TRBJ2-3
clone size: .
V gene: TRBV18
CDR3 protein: CASSPTPPPSGRRTDTQYF
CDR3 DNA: TGTGCCAGCTCACCAACTCCCCCCCCTAGCGGGAGGCGCACAGATACGCAGTATTTT

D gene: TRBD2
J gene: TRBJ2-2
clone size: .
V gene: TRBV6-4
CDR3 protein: CASSDRLAGERGAGELFF
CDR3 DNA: TGTGCCAGCAGTGACCGACTAGCGGGAGAACGGGGAGCCGGGGAGCTGTTTTTT

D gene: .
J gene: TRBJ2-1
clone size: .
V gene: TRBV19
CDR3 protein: CASSPLGAGDEQFF
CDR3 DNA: TGTGCCAGTAGTCCCCTGGGGGCGGGAGATGAGCAGTTCTTC

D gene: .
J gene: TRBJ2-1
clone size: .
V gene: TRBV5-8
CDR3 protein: CASWWWGEAHNEQFF
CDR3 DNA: TGTGCCAGCTGGTGGTGGGGGGAGGCGCACAATGAGCAGTTCTTC

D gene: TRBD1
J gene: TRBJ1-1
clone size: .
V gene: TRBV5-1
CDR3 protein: CASSLVPSGGRYEAFF
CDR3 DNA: TGCGCCAGCAGCTTGGTTCCTTCAGGGGGCAGGTATGAAGCTTTCTTT

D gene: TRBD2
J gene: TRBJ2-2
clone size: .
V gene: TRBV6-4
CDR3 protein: CASSPSGSELNGELFF
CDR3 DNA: TGTGCCAGCAGTCCTAGCGGGAGTGAGCTGAACGGGGAGCTGTTTTTT

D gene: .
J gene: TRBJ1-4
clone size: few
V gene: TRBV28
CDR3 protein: CASSGTNEKLFF
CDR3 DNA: TGTGCCAGCAGCGGGACTAATGAAAAACTGTTTTTT

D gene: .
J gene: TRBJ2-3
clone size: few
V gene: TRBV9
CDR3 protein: CASSVSLAITDTQYF
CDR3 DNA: TGTGCCAGCAGCGTATCGCTAGCTATCACAGATACGCAGTATTTT

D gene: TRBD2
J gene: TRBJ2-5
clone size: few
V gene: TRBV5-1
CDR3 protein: CASSRPAGGGETQYF
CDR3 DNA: TGCGCCAGCAGCCGACCAGCGGGAGGAGGAGAGACCCAGTACTTC

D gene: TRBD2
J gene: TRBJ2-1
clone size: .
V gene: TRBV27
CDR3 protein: CASSFYKRTSGSHHEQFF
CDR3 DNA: TGTGCCAGCAGTTTTTATAAGAGGACTAGCGGGAGTCACCATGAGCAGTTCTTC

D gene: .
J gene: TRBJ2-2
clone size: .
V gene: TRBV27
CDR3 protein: CASSSGVGGYTGELFF
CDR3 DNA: TGTGCCAGCAGTTCGGGGGTAGGAGGGTACACCGGGGAGCTGTTTTTT

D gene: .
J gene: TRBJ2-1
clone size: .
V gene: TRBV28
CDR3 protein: CASSHLGGQSYNEQFF
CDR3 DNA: TGTGCCAGCAGTCATCTGGGCGGGCAGTCCTACAATGAGCAGTTCTTC

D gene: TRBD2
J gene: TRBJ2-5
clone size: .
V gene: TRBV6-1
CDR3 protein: CASSESGLAGRDQYF
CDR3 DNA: TGTGCCAGCAGTGAGTCGGGACTAGCGGGACGAGACCAGTACTTC

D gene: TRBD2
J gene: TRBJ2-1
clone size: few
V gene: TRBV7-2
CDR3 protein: CASSLSLAAQFF
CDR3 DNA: TGTGCCAGCAGCTTGAGCCTAGCGGCACAGTTCTTC

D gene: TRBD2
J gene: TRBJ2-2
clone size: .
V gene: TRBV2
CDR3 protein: CATSRLASTGELFF
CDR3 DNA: TGTGCCACAAGCCGACTAGCCTCCACCGGGGAGCTGTTTTTT

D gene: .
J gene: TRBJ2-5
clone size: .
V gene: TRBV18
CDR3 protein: CASSRDTQETQYF
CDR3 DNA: TGTGCCAGCTCAAGGGACACCCAAGAGACCCAGTACTTC

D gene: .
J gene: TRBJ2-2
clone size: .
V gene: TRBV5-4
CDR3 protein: CASSSPPGNTGELFF
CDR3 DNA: TGTGCCAGCAGCTCCCCTCCCGGGAACACCGGGGAGCTGTTTTTT

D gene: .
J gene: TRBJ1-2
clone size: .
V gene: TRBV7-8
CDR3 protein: CASSFRDNYGYTF
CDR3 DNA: TGTGCCAGCAGCTTTAGAGATAACTATGGCTACACCTTC

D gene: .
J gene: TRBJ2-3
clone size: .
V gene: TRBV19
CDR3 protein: CASSSTGLNIVTDTQYF
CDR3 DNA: TGTGCCAGTAGTTCGACCGGACTAAACATCGTCACAGATACGCAGTATTTT

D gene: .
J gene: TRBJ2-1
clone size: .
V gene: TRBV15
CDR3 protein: CATSRDPTSRGNEQFF
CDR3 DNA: TGTGCCACCAGCAGAGATCCGACTAGCAGGGGAAATGAGCAGTTCTTC

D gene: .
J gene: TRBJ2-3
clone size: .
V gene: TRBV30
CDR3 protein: CAWAGAATDTQYF
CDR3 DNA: TGTGCCTGGGCAGGGGCAGCAACAGATACGCAGTATTTT

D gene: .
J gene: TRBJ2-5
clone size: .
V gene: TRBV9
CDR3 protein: CASSVGQAQETQYF
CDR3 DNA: TGTGCCAGCAGCGTAGGACAGGCCCAAGAGACCCAGTACTTC

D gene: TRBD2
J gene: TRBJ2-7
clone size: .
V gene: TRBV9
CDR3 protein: CASSPSPGGTYEQYF
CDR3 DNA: TGTGCCAGCAGCCCTTCACCGGGGGGGACCTACGAGCAGTACTTC

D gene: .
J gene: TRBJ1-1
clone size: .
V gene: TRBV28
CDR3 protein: CASRASEGGLGVAFF
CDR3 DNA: TGTGCCAGCAGAGCAAGTGAGGGAGGGCTGGGGGTAGCTTTCTTT

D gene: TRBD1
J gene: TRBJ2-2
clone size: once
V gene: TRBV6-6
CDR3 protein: CASSGQGYTGELFF
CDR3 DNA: TGTGCCAGCAGCGGACAGGGATACACCGGGGAGCTGTTTTTT

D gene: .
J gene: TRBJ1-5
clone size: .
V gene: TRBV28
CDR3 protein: CASSLSGGPNQPQHF
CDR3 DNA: TGTGCCAGCAGTTTATCCGGGGGGCCTAATCAGCCCCAGCATTTT

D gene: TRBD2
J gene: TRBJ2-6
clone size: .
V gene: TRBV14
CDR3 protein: CASSQLAGVAGANVLTF
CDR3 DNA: TGTGCCAGCAGCCAACTAGCGGGAGTCGCCGGGGCCAACGTCCTGACTTTC

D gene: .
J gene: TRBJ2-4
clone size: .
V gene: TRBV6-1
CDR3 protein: CASSPKNIQYF
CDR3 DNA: TGTGCCAGCAGTCCGAAAAACATTCAGTACTTC

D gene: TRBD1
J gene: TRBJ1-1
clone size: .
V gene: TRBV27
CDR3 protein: CASLRDRANTEAFF
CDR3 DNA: TGTGCCAGCCTCCGGGACAGGGCAAACACTGAAGCTTTCTTT

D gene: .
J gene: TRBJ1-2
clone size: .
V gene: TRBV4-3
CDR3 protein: CASSQETQLYGYTF
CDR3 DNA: TGCGCCAGCAGCCAAGAGACACAGCTCTATGGCTACACCTTC

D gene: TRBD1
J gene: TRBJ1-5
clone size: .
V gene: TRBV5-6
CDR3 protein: CASSTGQSSNQPQHF
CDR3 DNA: TGTGCCAGCAGCACGGGACAGAGTAGCAATCAGCCCCAGCATTTT

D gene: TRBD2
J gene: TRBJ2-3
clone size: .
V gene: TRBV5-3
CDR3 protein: CARSPRLAVRTDTQYF
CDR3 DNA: TGTGCCAGAAGCCCTAGACTAGCGGTACGCACAGATACGCAGTATTTT

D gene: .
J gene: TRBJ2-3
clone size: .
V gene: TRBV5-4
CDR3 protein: CASSQWPDTQYF
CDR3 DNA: TGTGCCAGCAGTCAATGGCCAGATACGCAGTATTTT

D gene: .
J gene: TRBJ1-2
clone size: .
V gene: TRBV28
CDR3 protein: CASESKRDAGPDF
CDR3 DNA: TGTGCCAGCGAATCAAAGCGGGACGCAGGGCCTGATTTC

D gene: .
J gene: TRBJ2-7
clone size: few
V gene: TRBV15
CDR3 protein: CATSPVTEFYEQYF
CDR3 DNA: TGTGCCACCAGTCCCGTCACAGAGTTCTACGAGCAGTACTTC